Sequencing of this T cell receptor (beta chain) was carried out in a study of cytomegalovirus exposure and HLA in healthy donors. Study-level points and caveats: Earlier findings revealed that most TCR beta V segments proved productive either about 87% or about 30% of the time.

The CDR3 consists of 15 residues. Per the germline V gene, CDR1 is SEHNR and CDR2 is FQNEAQ (reference sequence). The PCR ran on 60 Vbeta and 13 Jbeta primers. The table came from immunoSEQ multiplex PCR; TCRdb's copy has only in-frame clones and leaves some out. The table lists roughly 100,000 clones, roughly three quarters of them singletons, with 9.6% in the top ten. A remark on this clone: Its antigen is undetermined. One junction end disagrees with the germline gene, perhaps due to a read error.

V is TRBV7-9 and J is TRBJ2-3; 12 nucleotides align to TRBD2. This clonotype was obtained from a male donor in good health and CMV-seropositive. Sequencing used PBMCs. The CDR3 loop reads CASSLAGGSTDTQYF. The CDR3 DNA reads as TGTGCCAGCAGCCTAGCGGGAGGGAGCACAGATACGCAGTATTTT.